The 6 T cell receptor beta chains below all came from one sample that was sequenced in a study of T cells in women clearing cervical HPV infection. Clones were read by immunoSEQ multiplex PCR, and TCRdb kept only the in-frame ones, dropping some. This sample's clone table lists 40,000 to 60,000 clones. Sequenced: blood buffy coat. These TCRs come from a woman aged 18-70 years with a cervical HPV16 infection that either progressed to CIN3+ or cleared (not recorded which).

For this clone: Read sequence stops 3 residues before the CDR3 end, and the germline J gene provides the missing end. This sequence joins TRBV2 and TRBJ1-4; a weak D match, TRBD1 (6 bases). The CDR3 consists of 14 residues. From germline, CDR1 is SNHLY and CDR2 FYNNEI. Partial CDR3 DNA: TGTGCCAGCGAACAGGGATCCTATAATTCACCA. It translates to CASEQGSYNSP. The complete CDR3 sequence is CASEQGSYNSPLFF.

On this clone itself: Coverage ceases 3 residues before the CDR3 finishes, and the germline J gene fills in the end. The J gene is TRBJ1-1, the V gene TRBV18; the D is unclear. V shed 7 bases and J shed 3 bases, with 15 bases lying between them. Germline-derived CDR1 and CDR2 are KGHSH and LQKENI. This CDR3 region has 14 residues. The sequenced part of the CDR3 DNA is TGTGCCAGCTTTTCCCGACAACGGTACACTGAA. Encoded protein: CASFSRQRYTE. In full, the CDR3 reads CASFSRQRYTEAFF. Filled out from reference TRBV18 and TRBJ1-1, the complete variable domain reads NAGVMQNPRHLVRRRGQEARLRCSPMKGHSHVYWYRQLPEEGLKFMVYLQKENIIDESGMPKERFSAEFPKEGPSILRIQQVVRGDSAAYFCASFSRQRYTEAFFGQGTRLTVV.

With respect to this clone: The read comes to an end 3 residues before the CDR3 does, leaving the germline J gene to fill in the end. The V call is TRBV12-3 or TRBV12-4, the J call TRBJ2-7; TRBD1 matches 8 bases. The trim removed 2 bases at V and 6 bases at J, leaving 12 bases unmatched. CDR3 length: 16 amino acids. The CDR3 DNA, read in part, is TGTGCCAGCAGTTTACAGACGGGGACAGGAGCATCCGAG. It codes for CASSLQTGTGASE. The whole CDR3 region reads CASSLQTGTGASEQYF.

Note on this clone: The CDR3 extends 3 residues past the end of the read, so its final part is completed from the germline J gene. The chain uses TRBV6-2 or TRBV6-3 and TRBJ2-1; 8 bases are shared with TRBD1. After removal of 10 bases from V and 1 base from J, the junction contained 3 bases not matched to a gene. Germline V gene data show CDR1 as MNHEY and CDR2 as SVGEGT. The CDR3 consists of 13 residues. CDR3 loop: CAIGQGSYNEQFF. CDR3 DNA (partial): TGTGCCATAGGACAGGGATCCTACAATGAG.

Remarks on this clone: Read sequence stops 3 residues before the CDR3 end, and the germline J gene provides the missing end. This rearrangement joins TRBV5-6 to TRBJ1-2, with TRBD1 matching 8 bases. CDR1 and CDR2 (germline): SGHDT, YYEEEE. After removal of 0 bases from V and 7 bases from J, the junction contained 8 bases not matched to a gene. The CDR3 is 15 amino acids. Partial CDR3 DNA: TGTGCCAGCAGCTTGGTTGCCTCAGGGGGCGGTGGC. Translation gives CASSLVASGGGG. The whole CDR3 sequence is CASSLVASGGGGYTF.

To note about this clone: The CDR3 goes on 3 residues after the read ends, and that part is filled in from the germline J gene. The rearrangement links TRBV4-1 to TRBJ2-2; TRBD2 agrees at 14 bases. The junction had 5 bases not matched to a gene; V was cut back by 1 base and J by 4 bases. CDR1 is MGHRA, CDR2 YSYEKL, per germline. CDR3 size: 18 residues. The part of the CDR3 DNA that was read is TGCGCCAGCAGCCAAGGACTAGCGGGGGGGCCGCTCACCGGGGAG. As protein: CASSQGLAGGPLTGE. The full-length CDR3 reads as CASSQGLAGGPLTGELFF.